This record covers a single T cell receptor (beta chain). V was pared by 6 bases and J by 2 bases, with 10 bases between. The germline gives CDR1 SGHTA, CDR2 FQGNSA. This CDR3 contains 13 residues. 60 Vbeta and 13 Jbeta primers were used in PCR. Here immunoSEQ multiplex PCR was the method, and the copy in TCRdb shows in-frame clones only, minus some. The sample contains roughly 100,000 clones, over 65% of which appear only once. This record comes from a study of cytomegalovirus exposure and HLA in healthy donors. The receptor was derived from a man aged 40-55 years in good health and CMV-seropositive. Sequencing input: PBMCs. The V call is TRBV7-2, the J call TRBJ2-5; TRBD2 might be the D (6 bases). CDR3 in amino acids: CASRLSGQETQYF. The CDR3 DNA follows: TGTGCCAGCAGACTCAGCGGGCAAGAGACCCAGTACTTC.